Shown below are 18 T cell receptor beta chains from a single sample sequenced in a study of T cells in Graves' hyperthyroidism and ophthalmopathy. RNA transcripts provided the source from which TCR beta CDR3 regions were amplified. With the HTBI primer set, the TCR CDR3 went through a first round of RT-PCR. Using its own MiXCR run on the multiplex PCR reads, TCRdb lists one record per CDR3 protein. This repertoire shows some 550,000 distinct CDR3 sequences, less than 25% found once; its top ten account for 26%. Sequencing was carried out using blood. The receptors shown here come from a man aged 18 to 29 with Graves' hyperthyroidism.

The chain employs TRBV20-1 and TRBJ2-7; unclear D gene. V dropped 6 bases and J dropped 0 bases, with 12 bases sitting between them. Per germline, CDR1 DFQATT and CDR2 SNEGSKA (reference sequence). The CDR3 spans 13 residues. CDR3 loop: CSAPERSSYEQYF. Written as DNA, the CDR3 is TGCAGTGCCCCCGAACGGAGCTCCTACGAGCAGTACTTC.

The chain links TRBV18 to TRBJ2-7; 7 positions match TRBD1. CDR3 length equals 16 residues. Germline V gives CDR1 KGHSH, CDR2 LQKENI. Unmatched junction bases numbered 10, after V lost 5 bases and J lost 0 bases. The DNA of the CDR3 is TGTGCCAGCTCAGCAGGCTTGACAGGGAGCTCCTACGAGCAGTACTTC. Its protein is CASSAGLTGSSYEQYF.

In the case of this clonotype: This sequence may be a read error, since a much larger clone differs from it by one base. J is TRBJ2-2 and V is TRBV28, with D uncertain. The germline V and J ends were trimmed by 10 bases and 1 base, with 10 bases remaining between them. The CDR3 runs 13 residues. The germline V gene has CDR1 MDHEN and CDR2 SYDVKM. CDR3: CAIPGWNTGELFF. As DNA, the CDR3 is TGTGCCATCCCCGGGTGGAACACCGGGGAGCTGTTTTTT.

In regard to this clonotype: The conserved final phenylalanine or tryptophan is absent from the CDR3, which likely points to a read error. The genes are TRBV5-1 and TRBJ1-5, with no clear D. This CDR3 spans 16 amino acids. CDR1 SGHRS and CDR2 YFSETQ come from the germline V gene. Deletions cut 0 bases from V and 0 bases from J, with 10 bases between. The CDR3 protein is CASSLEGRDSNQPQHL. For the CDR3, the DNA is TGCGCCAGCAGCTTGGAAGGCAGAGATAGCAATCAGCCCCAGCATTTG.

This clonotype was seen at least ten times. The J gene is TRBJ1-2, the V gene TRBV12-3 or TRBV12-4; no clear D. CDR3 length equals 13 residues. V was clipped by 5 bases and J by 8 bases, with 15 bases between them. The CDR3 here is CASSGFGFYGYTF. In DNA form, the CDR3 reads TGTGCCAGCAGTGGGTTCGGATTTTACGGCTACACCTTC.

This sequence joins TRBV6-2 or TRBV6-3 and TRBJ1-2; no definite D call. The CDR3 spans 13 residues. V was clipped by 6 bases and J by 4 bases, with 12 bases between them. Per the germline V gene, CDR1 is MNHEY and CDR2 is SVGEGT. The CDR3 loop reads CASRAEGLYGYTF. The DNA of the CDR3 is TGTGCCAGCAGAGCGGAGGGCCTCTATGGCTACACCTTC.

A few counts support this clonotype. This chain connects TRBV5-1 to TRBJ2-7; D remains unclear. V gave up 4 bases and J gave up 6 bases, with 14 bases separating them. Germline V gene lookup returns CDR1 SGHRS and CDR2 YFSETQ. CDR3 length: 13 amino acids. CDR3 residues: CASSLKPSSEQYF. DNA of the CDR3: TGCGCCAGCAGCCTAAAACCCTCTAGCGAGCAGTACTTC.

In its sample, this clonotype was seen many times. The rearrangement uses TRBV7-9 and TRBJ2-7; D is uncertain. V was shortened by 5 bases and J by 1 base, with 9 bases between the two germline ends. CDR1 and CDR2 from the germline V gene are SEHNR and FQNEAQ (reference sequence). There are 13 residues in the CDR3. The CDR3 DNA is TGTGCCAGCAGCGGCTCTGGGTCCTACGAGCAGTACTTC. Its protein product is CASSGSGSYEQYF.

The chain combines TRBV9 with TRBJ1-2; D is unresolved. Germline loops: CDR1 SGDLS, CDR2 YYNGEE. The CDR3 contains 19 residues. The V and J ends lost 3 bases and 2 bases respectively, with 26 bases between them. The chain's CDR3 is CASSDSIVGPTGRNYGYTF. Here the CDR3 DNA reads TGTGCCAGCAGCGATTCGATAGTGGGCCCGACGGGGAGGAACTATGGCTACACCTTC. Based on the CDR3 plus reference TRBV9 and TRBJ1-2, the full variable domain is DSGVTQTPKHLITATGQRVTLRCSPRSGDLSVYWYQQSLDQGLQFLIQYYNGEERAKGNILERFSAQQFPDLHSELNLSSLELGDSALYFCASSDSIVGPTGRNYGYTFGSGTRLTVV.

This clonotype was observed many times. V gene TRBV28 combines with J gene TRBJ2-2, with 9 bases fitting TRBD1. V lost 6 bases to trimming and J lost 0 bases; unmatched junction nucleotides: 5. CDR1 is MDHEN, CDR2 SYDVKM, per germline. This CDR3 has 16 residues. The CDR3 loop is CASRPTGGANTGELFF. The CDR3 DNA reads TGTGCCAGCAGGCCTACAGGGGGCGCGAACACCGGGGAGCTGTTTTTT.

This clonotype was seen repeatedly, ten times or more. The rearrangement uses TRBV12-3 or TRBV12-4 and TRBJ1-1; D gene ambiguous. This CDR3 spans 12 amino acids. The V gene lost 3 bases and the J gene lost 11 bases, with 13 bases spanning the gap. As DNA, the CDR3 is TGTGCCAGCAGTTTTGACCCTACTCAGGCTTTCTTT. Translated, it gives CASSFDPTQAFF.

This clonotype has at least ten counts. V usage is TRBV15 and J usage is TRBJ1-2; D perhaps matches TRBD1 (5 bases). Germline V lookup: CDR1 LNHNV, CDR2 YYDKDF (reference sequence). The V end was cut by 0 bases, the J end by 6 bases, with 14 bases between. The CDR3 is made up of 15 amino acids. CDR3 sequence reads: CATSRDRGRGNGYTF. CDR3 in DNA: TGTGCCACCAGCAGAGATCGGGGAAGGGGAAATGGCTACACCTTC.

This clonotype was seen many times. The chain links TRBV5-1 to TRBJ1-2; D is perhaps TRBD1 (5 bases). Trimming removed 0 bases at V and 4 bases at J, with 13 bases between. The CDR3 has 15 amino acids. The V gene's germline CDR1 is SGHRS and CDR2 YFSETQ. The CDR3 coding sequence is TGCGCCAGCAGCTTGGAGGTGGGACGGACCTATGGCTACACCTTC. Translated, it gives CASSLEVGRTYGYTF.

This clonotype was detected ten times or more. This chain links TRBV28 with TRBJ1-6; 8 bases fit TRBD1. CDR3 length equals 16 residues. In germline, CDR1 is MDHEN, CDR2 SYDVKM. With V trimmed by 3 bases and J by 7 bases, 8 bases remained unmatched. CDR3 DNA: TGTGCCAGCAGTTTCGACAGGGGAAGTTGGAATTCACCCCTCCACTTT. This codes for CASSFDRGSWNSPLHF.

A remark on this clonotype: One end of the junction is discordant with germline, which a read error may explain. The CDR3 here is CSSRELGGYEQYF. As DNA, the CDR3 is TGTTCCAGCAGGGAACTTGGGGGCTACGAGCAGTACTTC. The chain joins TRBV27 to TRBJ2-7, with D perhaps TRBD1 or TRBD2 (5 bases each). This CDR3 contains 13 residues. Germline lookup yields CDR1 MNHEY and CDR2 SMNVEV (reference sequence).

This clonotype was counted ten times or more. J is TRBJ2-2 and V is TRBV6-4; 7 bases map to TRBD1. The junction had 7 bases not matched to a gene; V was cut back by 11 bases and J by 1 base. The CDR3 totals 14 residues. Germline V gives CDR1 MRHNA, CDR2 SNTAGT. CDR3 in DNA: TGTGCCTCCAGAGGACAGGAGAACACCGGGGAGCTGTTTTTT. It is translated as CASRGQENTGELFF.

The chain recombines TRBV27 with TRBJ1-6; D remains ambiguous. The germline V and J ends were trimmed by 4 bases and 8 bases, with 21 bases remaining between them. In germline, CDR1 is MNHEY, CDR2 SMNVEV (reference sequence). This CDR3 contains 17 residues. Here the CDR3 reads CASSYSAVSLRDSPLHF. CDR3 nucleotide sequence: TGTGCCAGCAGTTACAGCGCCGTCTCGCTCAGAGATTCACCCCTCCACTTT.

Ten or more counts support this clonotype. The J gene is TRBJ2-7, the V gene TRBV24-1; 8 nucleotides match TRBD1. With V trimmed by 3 bases and J by 2 bases, 8 bases remained unmatched. The CDR3 runs to 16 residues. CDR1 and CDR2 (germline): KGHDR, SFDVKD. The CDR3 is CATSDAGTGTTYEQYF. Written as DNA, the CDR3 is TGTGCCACCAGTGATGCCGGGACAGGTACAACCTACGAGCAGTACTTC.